The clone carrying this T cell receptor (beta chain) was seen repeatedly, ten times or more. TCRdb reprocessed the 5' RACE reads via MiXCR and lists one record per CDR3 protein. The sample yields approximately 200,000 distinct CDR3 sequences, about 13% seen once. The record originates from a study of CD8 T cells in ankylosing spondylitis. V shed 1 base and J shed 1 base, with 4 bases lying between them. Germline lookup yields CDR1 SQVTM and CDR2 ANQGSEA. The CDR3 runs to 13 residues. The source is a male donor with ankylosing spondylitis or in good health (not recorded which). The sample consisted of blood, either unsorted or a sorted T cell fraction (not recorded which). The genes are TRBV29-1 and TRBJ2-2; D unclear. CDR3 amino acids: CSVEAENTGELFF. CDR3 DNA: TGCAGCGTTGAAGCGGAGAACACCGGGGAGCTGTTTTTT.